This TCR beta chain was profiled in a study of a mutant IDH1 vaccine in newly diagnosed glioma. For the study at large: There were approximately 60% males and approximately 38% females among treated patients, whose mean age was 40.4 years. Most had both radiotherapy and temozolomide beforehand; others had only one.

With respect to this clone: Antigen: not known.

Sample time point: week 35, safety follow-up. Topical imiquimod was applied with each vaccine dose, which held 300 ug of mutant IDH1 20-mer peptide. Across weeks 1, 3, 5, 7, 11, 15, 19 and 23, patients received a vaccination each time, eight in all. The V gene lost 3 bases and the J gene lost 1 base, with 7 bases spanning the gap. CDR3 length equals 14 residues. Germline lookup yields CDR1 SGHRS and CDR2 YFSETQ. Profiled with immunoSEQ multiplex PCR; TCRdb holds only in-frame clones, not every one. The sample holds nearly 55,000 clones, around 84% seen once. The chain is built from TRBV5-1 and TRBJ2-2; no clear D. The sequenced sample was PBMCs, obtained from a glioma patient whose treatment included an IDH1 peptide vaccine. The receptor comes from a woman between 18 and 30 years old with glioma. The CDR3 DNA reads TGCGCCAGCAGCTCGACACAGAACACCGGGGAGCTGTTTTTT. It yields the protein CASSSTQNTGELFF.